Reported below is one T cell receptor beta chain. The record originates from a study of shared clonotypes between healthy human individuals. The study separated CD4+ cells into CD45RA+ naive and CD45RA-negative memory subsets. Several immunoSEQ plates received, in even portions, the genomic DNA of each subset. Assay: immunoSEQ multiplex PCR; the TCRdb copy retains only in-frame clones and omits some. The data contain about 2.3 million clones, around 90% of them singletons. The source of this sequence is a man in his late teens or twenties in good health. Some clones in this sample may be carry-over from other donors' samples. The sample was naive CD4+ T cells from PBMCs. Subset noted: CD45RA+ positively selected.

CDR3 DNA: TGTGCCAGCAGCCGCCGCCGGGCGCTAGCGGGAGATACGCAGTATTTT. Translating it yields CASSRRRALAGDTQYF. The chain recombines TRBV7-2 with TRBJ2-3, with TRBD2 identical over 8 bases. Trimming took 5 bases from V and 5 from J; bases not matched to a gene: 12. The germline CDR1 and CDR2 sequences are SGHTA and FQGNSA. The CDR3 loop spans 16 amino acids.